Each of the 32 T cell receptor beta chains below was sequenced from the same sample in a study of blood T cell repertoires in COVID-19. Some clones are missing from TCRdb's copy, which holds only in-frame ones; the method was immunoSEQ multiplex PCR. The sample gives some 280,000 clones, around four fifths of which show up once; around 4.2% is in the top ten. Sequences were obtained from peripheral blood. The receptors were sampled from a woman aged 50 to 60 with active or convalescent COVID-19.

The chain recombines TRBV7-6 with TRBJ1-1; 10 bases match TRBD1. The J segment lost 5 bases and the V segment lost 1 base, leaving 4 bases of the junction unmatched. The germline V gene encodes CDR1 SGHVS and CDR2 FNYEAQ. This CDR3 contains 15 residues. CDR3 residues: CASSLERTGGTEAFF. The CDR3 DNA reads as TGTGCCAGCAGCTTAGAGCGGACAGGGGGAACTGAAGCTTTCTTT.

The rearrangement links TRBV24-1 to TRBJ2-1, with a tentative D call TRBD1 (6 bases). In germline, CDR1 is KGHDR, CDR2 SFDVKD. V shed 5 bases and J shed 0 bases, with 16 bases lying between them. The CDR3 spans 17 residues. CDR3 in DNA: TGTGCCACCAGTGTTAGCCTCGACAGGAGCTCCTACAATGAGCAGTTCTTC. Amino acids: CATSVSLDRSSYNEQFF.

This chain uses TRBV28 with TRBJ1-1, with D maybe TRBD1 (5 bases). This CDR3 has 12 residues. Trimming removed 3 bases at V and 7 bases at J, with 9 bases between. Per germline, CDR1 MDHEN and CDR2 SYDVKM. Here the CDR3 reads CASSFRGSEAFF. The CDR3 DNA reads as TGTGCCAGCAGTTTCCGGGGGAGTGAAGCTTTCTTT.

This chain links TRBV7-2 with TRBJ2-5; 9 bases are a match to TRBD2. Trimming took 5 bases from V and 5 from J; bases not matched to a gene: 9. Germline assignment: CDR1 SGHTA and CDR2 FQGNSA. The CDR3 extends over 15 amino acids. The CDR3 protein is CASSRLAGAGETQYF. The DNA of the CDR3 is TGTGCCAGCAGCAGATTAGCGGGAGCCGGGGAGACCCAGTACTTC.

The CDR3 here is CASSVAGGGTDTQYF. The CDR3 DNA is TGTGCCAGCAGCGTAGCGGGAGGAGGCACAGATACGCAGTATTTT. The V and J genes are TRBV9 and TRBJ2-3; TRBD2 matches 7 bases. The V gene's germline CDR1 is SGDLS and CDR2 YYNGEE. Trimming at V came to 0 bases and at J to 1 base, leaving 2 bases not matched to a gene. CDR3 length: 15 amino acids.

Here the CDR3 DNA reads TGTGCCAGCAGTCCCCGGACAGGGCGAGGGGGCACTGAAGCTTTCTTT. This codes for CASSPRTGRGGTEAFF. The chain is built from TRBV28 and TRBJ1-1; 8 nucleotides align to TRBD1. CDR3 length: 16 amino acids. J gave up 4 bases and V 5 bases, and 12 bases lay outside the gene matches. Germline V CDR1 and CDR2: MDHEN, SYDVKM.

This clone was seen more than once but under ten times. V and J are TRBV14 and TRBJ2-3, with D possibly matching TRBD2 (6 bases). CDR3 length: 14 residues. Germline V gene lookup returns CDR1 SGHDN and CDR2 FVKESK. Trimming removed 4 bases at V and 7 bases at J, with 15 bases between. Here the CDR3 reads CASSPAGWMNTQYF. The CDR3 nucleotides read TGTGCCAGCAGCCCAGCGGGCTGGATGAATACGCAGTATTTT.

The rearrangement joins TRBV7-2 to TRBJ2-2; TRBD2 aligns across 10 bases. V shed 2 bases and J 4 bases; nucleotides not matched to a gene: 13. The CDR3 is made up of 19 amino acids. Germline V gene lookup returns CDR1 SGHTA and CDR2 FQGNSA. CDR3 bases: TGTGCCAGCAGCTTATTCAGGCTAGCGGGAGTGGGAAGCACCGGGGAGCTGTTTTTT. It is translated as CASSLFRLAGVGSTGELFF.

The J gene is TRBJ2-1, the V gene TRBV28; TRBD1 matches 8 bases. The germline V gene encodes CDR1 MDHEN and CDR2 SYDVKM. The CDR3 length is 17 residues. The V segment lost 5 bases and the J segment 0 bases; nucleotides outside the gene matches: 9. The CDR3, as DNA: TGTGCCAGCAGTCCACCCCCGACAGGGGACTCCTACAATGAGCAGTTCTTC. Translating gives CASSPPPTGDSYNEQFF.

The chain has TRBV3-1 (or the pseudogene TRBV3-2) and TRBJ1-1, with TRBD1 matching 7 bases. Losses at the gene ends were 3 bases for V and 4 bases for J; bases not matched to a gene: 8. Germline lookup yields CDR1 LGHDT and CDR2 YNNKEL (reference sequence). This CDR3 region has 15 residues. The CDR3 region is CASSHPRTGVTEAFF. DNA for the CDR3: TGTGCCAGCAGCCACCCGCGGACAGGAGTCACTGAAGCTTTCTTT.

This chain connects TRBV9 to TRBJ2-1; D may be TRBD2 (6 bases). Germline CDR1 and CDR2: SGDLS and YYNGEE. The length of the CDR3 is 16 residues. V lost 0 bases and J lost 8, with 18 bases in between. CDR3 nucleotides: TGTGCCAGCAGCGTAGCGGGAGCTTTGGATTTATATGAGCAGTTCTTC. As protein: CASSVAGALDLYEQFF.

CDR3 residues: CASSLLAGSVNTEAFF. The CDR3 coding sequence is TGTGCCAGCAGCTTGTTGGCAGGGTCGGTGAACACTGAAGCTTTCTTT. The chain has TRBV5-6 and TRBJ1-1, with D perhaps matching TRBD1 (5 bases). Germline loops: CDR1 SGHDT, CDR2 YYEEEE. With 1 base removed from V and 0 bases from J, the gap between germline ends came to 13 bases. This CDR3 region has 16 residues.

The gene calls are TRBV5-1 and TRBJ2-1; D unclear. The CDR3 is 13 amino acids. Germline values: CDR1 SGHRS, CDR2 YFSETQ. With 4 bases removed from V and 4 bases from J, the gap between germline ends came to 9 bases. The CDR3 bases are TGCGCCAGCAGCCCGTCGACTTACAATGAGCAGTTCTTC. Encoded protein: CASSPSTYNEQFF.

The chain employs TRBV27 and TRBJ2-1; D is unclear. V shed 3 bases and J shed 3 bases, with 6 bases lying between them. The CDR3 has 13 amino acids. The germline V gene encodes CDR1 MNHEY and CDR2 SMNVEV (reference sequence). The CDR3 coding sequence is TGTGCCAGCAGTTTGAACTTCTACAATGAGCAGTTCTTC. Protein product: CASSLNFYNEQFF.

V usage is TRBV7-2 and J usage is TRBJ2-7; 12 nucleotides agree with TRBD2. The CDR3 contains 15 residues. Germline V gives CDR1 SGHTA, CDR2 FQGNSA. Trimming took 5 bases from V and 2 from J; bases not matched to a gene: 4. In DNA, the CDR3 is TGTGCCAGCAGCCTAGGGACTAGCGGGCCCTACGAGCAGTACTTC. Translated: CASSLGTSGPYEQYF.

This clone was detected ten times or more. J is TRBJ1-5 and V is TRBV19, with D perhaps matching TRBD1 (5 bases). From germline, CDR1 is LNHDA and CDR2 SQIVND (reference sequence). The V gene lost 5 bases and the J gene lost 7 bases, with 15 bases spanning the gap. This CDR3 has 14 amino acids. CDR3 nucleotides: TGTGCCAGTAGTTCCCGGGGGGAGGAACAGCCCCAGCATTTT. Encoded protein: CASSSRGEEQPQHF.

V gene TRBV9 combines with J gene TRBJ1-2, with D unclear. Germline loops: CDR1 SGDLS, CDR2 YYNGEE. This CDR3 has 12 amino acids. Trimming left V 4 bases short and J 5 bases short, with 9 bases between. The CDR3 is CASSMGEYGYTF. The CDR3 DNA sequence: TGTGCCAGCAGCATGGGCGAATATGGCTACACCTTC. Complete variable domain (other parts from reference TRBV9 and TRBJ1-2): DSGVTQTPKHLITATGQRVTLRCSPRSGDLSVYWYQQSLDQGLQFLIQYYNGEERAKGNILERFSAQQFPDLHSELNLSSLELGDSALYFCASSMGEYGYTFGSGTRLTVV.

In nucleotides, the CDR3 is TGCAGCGTTGTTACTAGCGGGAGTTCGGTGCACGGGGAGCTGTTTTTT. Amino acids: CSVVTSGSSVHGELFF. This chain uses TRBV29-1 with TRBJ2-2, with 11 bases aligning to TRBD2. The CDR3 is 16 amino acids. From germline, CDR1 is SQVTM and CDR2 ANQGSEA. Trimming cost V 4 bases and J 7 bases; bases outside gene matches: 11.

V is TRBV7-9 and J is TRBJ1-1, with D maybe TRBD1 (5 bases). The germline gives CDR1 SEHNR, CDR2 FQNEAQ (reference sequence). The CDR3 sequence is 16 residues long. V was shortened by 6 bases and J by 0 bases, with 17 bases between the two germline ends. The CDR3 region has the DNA TGTGCCAGCAGGGGGGGTGTCAGGGCGGTGAACACTGAAGCTTTCTTT. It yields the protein CASRGGVRAVNTEAFF.

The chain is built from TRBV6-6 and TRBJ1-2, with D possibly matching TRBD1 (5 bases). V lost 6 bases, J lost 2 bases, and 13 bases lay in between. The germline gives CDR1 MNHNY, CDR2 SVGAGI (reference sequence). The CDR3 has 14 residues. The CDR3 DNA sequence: TGTGCCAGCAGCCACGGGGGAGGGAACTATGGCTACACCTTC. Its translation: CASSHGGGNYGYTF.

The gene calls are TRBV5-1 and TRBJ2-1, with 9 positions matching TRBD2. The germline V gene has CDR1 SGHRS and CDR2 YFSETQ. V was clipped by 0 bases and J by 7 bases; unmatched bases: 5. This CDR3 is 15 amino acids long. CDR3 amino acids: CASSLVVAGDNEQFF. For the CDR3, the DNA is TGCGCCAGCAGCTTGGTGGTAGCGGGAGATAATGAGCAGTTCTTC.

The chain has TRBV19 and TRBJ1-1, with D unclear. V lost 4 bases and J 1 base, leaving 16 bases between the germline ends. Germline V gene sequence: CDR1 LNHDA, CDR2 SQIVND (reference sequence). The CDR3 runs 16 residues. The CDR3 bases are TGTGCCAGTAGTACGCTTCCCGGGATCAAGAACACTGAAGCTTTCTTT. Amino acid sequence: CASSTLPGIKNTEAFF.

The CDR3 loop is CASETESGNTIYF. For the CDR3, the DNA is TGTGCCAGCGAGACAGAGTCTGGAAACACCATATATTTT. The chain employs TRBV6-5 and TRBJ1-3; weak D call: TRBD1 (5 bases). This CDR3 has 13 residues. Trimming took 8 bases from V and 1 from J, leaving 9 bases between them. In germline, CDR1 is MNHEY, CDR2 SVGAGI.

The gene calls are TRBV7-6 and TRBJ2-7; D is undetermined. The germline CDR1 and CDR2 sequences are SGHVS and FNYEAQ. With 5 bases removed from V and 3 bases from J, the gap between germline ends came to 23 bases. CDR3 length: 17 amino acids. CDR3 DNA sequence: TGTGCCAGCAGCCCAACCCCCGGGTCGGCGGTTTACTACGAGCAGTACTTC. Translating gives CASSPTPGSAVYYEQYF.

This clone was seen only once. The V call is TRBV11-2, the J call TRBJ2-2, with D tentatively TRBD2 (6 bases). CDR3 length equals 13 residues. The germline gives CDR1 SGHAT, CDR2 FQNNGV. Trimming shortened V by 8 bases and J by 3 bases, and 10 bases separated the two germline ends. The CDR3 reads CASHGEDTGELFF. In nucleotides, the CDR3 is TGTGCCAGCCATGGGGAGGACACCGGGGAGCTGTTTTTT.

The chain's CDR3 is CATSQGKGTGELFF. CDR3 bases: TGTGCCACCAGTCAGGGGAAGGGCACCGGGGAGCTGTTTTTT. The chain has TRBV24-1 and TRBJ2-2; maybe TRBD1 (6 bases). Trimming shortened V by 6 bases and J by 4 bases, and 11 bases separated the two germline ends. This CDR3 is built from 14 residues. The germline V gene has CDR1 KGHDR and CDR2 SFDVKD.

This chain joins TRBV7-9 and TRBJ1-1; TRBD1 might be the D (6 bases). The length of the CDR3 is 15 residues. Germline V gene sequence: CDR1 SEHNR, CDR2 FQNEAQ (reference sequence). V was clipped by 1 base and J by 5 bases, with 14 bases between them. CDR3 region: CASSLEAGAGTEAFF. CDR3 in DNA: TGTGCCAGCAGCTTAGAAGCGGGGGCTGGGACTGAAGCTTTCTTT.

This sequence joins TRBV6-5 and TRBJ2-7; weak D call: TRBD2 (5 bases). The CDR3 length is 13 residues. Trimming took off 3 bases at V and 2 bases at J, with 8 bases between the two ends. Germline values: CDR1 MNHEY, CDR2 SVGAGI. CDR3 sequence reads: CASSYGRAYEQYF. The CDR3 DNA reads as TGTGCCAGCAGTTATGGGCGGGCCTACGAGCAGTACTTC.

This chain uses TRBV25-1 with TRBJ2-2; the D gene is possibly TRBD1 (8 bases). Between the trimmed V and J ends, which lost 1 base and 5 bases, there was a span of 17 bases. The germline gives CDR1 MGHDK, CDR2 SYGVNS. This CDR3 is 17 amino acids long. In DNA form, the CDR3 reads TGTGCCAGCAGTGAATCAACGACAGGGGAGGGGACCGGGGAGCTGTTTTTT. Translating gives CASSESTTGEGTGELFF.

The CDR3 DNA reads as TGTGCCAGCAGCCCACCAACGGCAGGGTGGCCCTACAATGAGCAGTTCTTC. As protein: CASSPPTAGWPYNEQFF. The J gene is TRBJ2-1, the V gene TRBV3-1 (or the pseudogene TRBV3-2); possible D gene TRBD1, 5 bases. V lost 4 bases, J lost 2 bases, and 18 bases lay in between. Per the germline V gene, CDR1 is LGHDT and CDR2 is YNNKEL (reference sequence). The CDR3 is made up of 17 amino acids.

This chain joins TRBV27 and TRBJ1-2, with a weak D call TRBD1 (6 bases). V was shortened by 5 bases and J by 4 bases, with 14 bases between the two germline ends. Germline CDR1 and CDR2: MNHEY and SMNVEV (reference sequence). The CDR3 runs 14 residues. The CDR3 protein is CASSPTGYGYGYTF. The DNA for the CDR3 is TGTGCCAGCAGTCCCACAGGGTACGGCTATGGCTACACCTTC.

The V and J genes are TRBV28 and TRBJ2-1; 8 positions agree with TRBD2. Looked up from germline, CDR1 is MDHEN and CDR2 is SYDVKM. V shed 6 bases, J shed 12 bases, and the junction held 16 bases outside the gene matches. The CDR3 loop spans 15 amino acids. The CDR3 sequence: CASRPAGTSYVGQFF. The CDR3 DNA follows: TGTGCCAGCAGGCCAGCCGGGACTAGTTATGTTGGGCAGTTCTTC. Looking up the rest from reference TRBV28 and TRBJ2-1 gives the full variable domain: DVKVTQSSRYLVKRTGEKVFLECVQDMDHENMFWYRQDPGLGLRLIYFSYDVKMKEKGDIPEGYSVSREKKERFSLILESASTNQTSMYLCASRPAGTSYVGQFFGPGTRLTVL.